Sequencing of this T cell receptor (beta chain) was carried out in a study of identical twins. General study results and limits: For zero-insertion analyses, partial confounding could come from invariant MAIT and iNKT cells. Beta out-of-frame twin sharing showed a weaker excess. The conclusions drew on cross-sectional statistical analysis instead of tracking the same donors.

With template switching, a universal primer site was added, and the cDNA carried unique molecular identifiers. TCRdb redid the calling of the 5' RACE reads with MiXCR, one entry per CDR3 protein. The sample holds 1,800,000 or so distinct CDR3 sequences; less than 35% are singletons and the top ten take less than 0.35%. This CDR3 is built from 15 residues. Germline-derived CDR1 and CDR2 are SGHAT and FQNNGV. V lost 4 bases and J 11 bases, leaving 18 bases between the germline ends. Only a few counts were recorded for this clonotype. Its target is not known. Sequencing used cord blood. The origin of this receptor is a newborn girl in good health. The genes are TRBV11-2 and TRBJ1-6; possibly TRBD1 for D (6 bases). The CDR3 loop reads CASSSYRDPGPPLHF. As DNA, the CDR3 is TGTGCCAGCAGCTCATACAGGGACCCTGGGCCACCCCTCCACTTT.